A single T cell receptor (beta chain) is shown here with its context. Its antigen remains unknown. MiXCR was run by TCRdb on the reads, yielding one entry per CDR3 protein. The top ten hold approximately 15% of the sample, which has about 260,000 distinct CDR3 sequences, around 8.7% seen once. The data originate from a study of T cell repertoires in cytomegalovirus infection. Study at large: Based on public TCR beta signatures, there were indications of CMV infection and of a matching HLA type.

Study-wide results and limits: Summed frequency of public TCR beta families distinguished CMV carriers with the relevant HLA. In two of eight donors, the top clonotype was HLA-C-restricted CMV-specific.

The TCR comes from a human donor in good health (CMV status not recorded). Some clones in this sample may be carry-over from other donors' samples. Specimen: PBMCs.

CDR3 nucleotides: TGTGCCAGCAGCCAATTCGGACAGCTACAAGAGACCCAGTACTTC. Protein: CASSQFGQLQETQYF. The chain has TRBV7-9 and TRBJ2-5; weak D call: TRBD1 (6 bases). V lost 5 bases to trimming and J lost 2 bases, with 15 bases between them. There are 15 residues in the CDR3. CDR1 and CDR2 from the germline V gene are SEHNR and FQNEAQ (reference sequence).